The entry below gives a single T cell receptor beta chain sequence along with its context. The antigen remains unidentified. The repertoire was sequenced with immunoSEQ multiplex PCR; TCRdb's copy has only in-frame clones and lacks some. The sample shows about 91,000 clones, approximately 85% of them seen only once. The data originate from a study of OX40 agonist ivuxolimab in advanced cancers. Study information: The patients' treatment was ivuxolimab, an agonistic anti-OX40 (CD134) antibody.

Trimming left V 6 bases short and J 6 bases short, with 10 bases between. Germline V gene lookup returns CDR1 DFQATT and CDR2 SNEGSKA (reference sequence). CDR3 length: 11 amino acids. Study-wide points: Low normalized T-cell clonal expansion was additionally recorded for some nonresponders. The investigators did not determine what antigen specificity the expanded peripheral T cells had.

The origin of this receptor is an adult with an advanced solid tumor such as melanoma, head and neck, liver or kidney cancer. The sample was CD4+ or CD8+ T cells sorted from blood, taken in a trial of the OX40 agonist ivuxolimab. This chain links TRBV20-1 with TRBJ2-3, with D hard to call. Written as DNA, the CDR3 is TGCAGTGCAGAATCCCAGGATACGCAGTATTTT. Protein product: CSAESQDTQYF.